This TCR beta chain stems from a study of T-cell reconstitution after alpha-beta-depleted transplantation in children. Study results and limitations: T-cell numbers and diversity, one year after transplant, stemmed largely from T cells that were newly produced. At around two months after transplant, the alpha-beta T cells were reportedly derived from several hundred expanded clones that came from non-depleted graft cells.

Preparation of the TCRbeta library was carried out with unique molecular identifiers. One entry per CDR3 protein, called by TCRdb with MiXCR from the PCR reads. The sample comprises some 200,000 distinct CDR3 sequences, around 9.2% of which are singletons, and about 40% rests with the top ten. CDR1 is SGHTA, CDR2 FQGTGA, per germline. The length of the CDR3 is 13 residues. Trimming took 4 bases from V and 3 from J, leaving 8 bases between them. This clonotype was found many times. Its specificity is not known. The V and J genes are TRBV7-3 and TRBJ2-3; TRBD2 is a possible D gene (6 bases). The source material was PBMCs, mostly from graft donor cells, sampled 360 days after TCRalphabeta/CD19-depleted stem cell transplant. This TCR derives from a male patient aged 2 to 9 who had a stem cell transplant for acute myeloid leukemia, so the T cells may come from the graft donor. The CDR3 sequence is CASSSGSTDTQYF. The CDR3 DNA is TGTGCCAGCAGCTCCGGGAGTACAGATACGCAGTATTTT.